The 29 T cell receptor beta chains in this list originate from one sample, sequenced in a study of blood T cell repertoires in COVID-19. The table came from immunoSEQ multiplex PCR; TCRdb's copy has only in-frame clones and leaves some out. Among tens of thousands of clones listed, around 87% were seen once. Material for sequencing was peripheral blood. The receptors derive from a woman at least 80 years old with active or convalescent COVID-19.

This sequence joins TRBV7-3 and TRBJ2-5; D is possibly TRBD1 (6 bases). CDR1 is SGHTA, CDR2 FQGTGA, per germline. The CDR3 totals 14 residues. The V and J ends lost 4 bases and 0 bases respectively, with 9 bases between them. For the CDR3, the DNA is TGTGCCAGCAGCTACACAGGGAACCAAGAGACCCAGTACTTC. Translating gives CASSYTGNQETQYF.

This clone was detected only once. CDR3: CASSSIGRDYEQYF. Written as DNA, the CDR3 is TGTGCCAGCAGCTCCATCGGACGGGACTACGAGCAGTACTTC. The chain has TRBV5-4 and TRBJ2-7, with a tentative D call TRBD2 (5 bases). Per germline, CDR1 SGHNT and CDR2 YYREEE (reference sequence). V was trimmed by 3 bases and J by 3 bases, leaving 13 bases between them. CDR3 length: 14 residues.

CDR3 in amino acids: CASSQSPQGTQYF. CDR3 nucleotides: TGCGCCAGCAGCCAAAGCCCCCAGGGGACCCAGTACTTC. The rearrangement uses TRBV4-3 and TRBJ2-5; D possibly corresponds to TRBD1 (5 bases). Germline V gene lookup returns CDR1 LGHNA and CDR2 YSLEER. This CDR3 has 13 amino acids. Deletions cut 2 bases from V and 7 bases from J, with 11 bases between.

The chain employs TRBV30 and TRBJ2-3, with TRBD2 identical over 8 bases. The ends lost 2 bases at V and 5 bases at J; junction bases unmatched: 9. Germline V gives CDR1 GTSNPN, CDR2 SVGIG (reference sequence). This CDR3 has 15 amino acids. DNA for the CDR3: TGTGCCTGGAGTATCGAGGCGGGGGGAAAAGATACGCAGTATTTT. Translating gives CAWSIEAGGKDTQYF.

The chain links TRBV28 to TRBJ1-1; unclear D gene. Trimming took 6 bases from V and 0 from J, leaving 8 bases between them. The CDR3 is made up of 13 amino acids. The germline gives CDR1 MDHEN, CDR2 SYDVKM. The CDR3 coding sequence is TGTGCCAGCAGAGGAACAGTGAACACTGAAGCTTTCTTT. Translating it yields CASRGTVNTEAFF.

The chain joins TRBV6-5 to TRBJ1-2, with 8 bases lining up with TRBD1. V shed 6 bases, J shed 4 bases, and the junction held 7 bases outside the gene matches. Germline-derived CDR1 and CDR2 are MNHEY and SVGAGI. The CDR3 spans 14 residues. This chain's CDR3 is CASRGPGGGYGYTF. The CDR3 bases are TGTGCCAGCAGGGGCCCAGGGGGCGGCTATGGCTACACCTTC.

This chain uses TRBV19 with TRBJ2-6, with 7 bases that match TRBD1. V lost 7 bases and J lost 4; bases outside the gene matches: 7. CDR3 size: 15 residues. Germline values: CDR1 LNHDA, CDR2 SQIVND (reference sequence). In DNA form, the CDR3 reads TGTGCCAGTACCGCCCCACAGGGGGGGGCCAACGTCCTGACTTTC. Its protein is CASTAPQGGANVLTF. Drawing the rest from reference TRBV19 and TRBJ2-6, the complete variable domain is DGGITQSPKYLFRKEGQNVTLSCEQNLNHDAMYWYRQDPGQGLRLIYYSQIVNDFQKGDIAEGYSVSREKKESFPLTVTSAQKNPTAFYLCASTAPQGGANVLTFGAGSRLTVL.

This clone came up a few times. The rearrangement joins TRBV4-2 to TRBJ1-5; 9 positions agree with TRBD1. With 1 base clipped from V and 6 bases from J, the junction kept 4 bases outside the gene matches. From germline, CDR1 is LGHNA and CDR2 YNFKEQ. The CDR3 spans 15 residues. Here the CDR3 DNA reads TGTGCCAGCAGCCAAGGGGACAGGGAGGGTCAGCCCCAGCATTTT. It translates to CASSQGDREGQPQHF.

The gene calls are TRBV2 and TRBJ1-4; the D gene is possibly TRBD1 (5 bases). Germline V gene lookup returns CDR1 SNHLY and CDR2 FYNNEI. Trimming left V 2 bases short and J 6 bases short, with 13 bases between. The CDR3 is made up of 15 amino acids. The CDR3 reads CASSEQGAYYEKLFF. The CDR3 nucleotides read TGTGCCAGCAGTGAACAGGGCGCATACTATGAAAAACTGTTTTTT.

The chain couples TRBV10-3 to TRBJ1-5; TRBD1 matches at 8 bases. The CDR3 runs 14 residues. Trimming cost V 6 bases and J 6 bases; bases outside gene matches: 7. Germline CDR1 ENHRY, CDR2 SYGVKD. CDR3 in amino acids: CAISETGVSQPQHF. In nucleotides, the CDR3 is TGTGCCATCAGCGAGACAGGGGTGAGTCAGCCCCAGCATTTT.

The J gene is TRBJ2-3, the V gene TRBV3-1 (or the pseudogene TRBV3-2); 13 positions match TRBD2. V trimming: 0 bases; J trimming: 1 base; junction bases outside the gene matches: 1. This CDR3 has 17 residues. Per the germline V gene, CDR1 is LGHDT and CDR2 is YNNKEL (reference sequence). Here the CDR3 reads CASSQEGTSGGTDTQYF. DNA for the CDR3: TGTGCCAGCAGCCAAGAGGGGACTAGCGGGGGCACAGATACGCAGTATTTT.

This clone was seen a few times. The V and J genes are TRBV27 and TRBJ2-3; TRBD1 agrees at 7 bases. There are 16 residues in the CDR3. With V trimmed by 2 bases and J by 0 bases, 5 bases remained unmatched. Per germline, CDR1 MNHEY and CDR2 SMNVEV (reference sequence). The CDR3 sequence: CASSLRTGASTDTQYF. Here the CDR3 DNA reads TGTGCCAGCAGTTTAAGGACAGGAGCTAGCACAGATACGCAGTATTTT.

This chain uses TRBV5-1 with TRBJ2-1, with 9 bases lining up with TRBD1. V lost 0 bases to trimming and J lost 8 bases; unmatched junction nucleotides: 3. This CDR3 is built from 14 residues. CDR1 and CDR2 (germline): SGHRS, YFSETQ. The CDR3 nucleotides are TGCGCCAGCAGCTTGGGGGACAGGGCCCATGAGCAGTTCTTC. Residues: CASSLGDRAHEQFF.

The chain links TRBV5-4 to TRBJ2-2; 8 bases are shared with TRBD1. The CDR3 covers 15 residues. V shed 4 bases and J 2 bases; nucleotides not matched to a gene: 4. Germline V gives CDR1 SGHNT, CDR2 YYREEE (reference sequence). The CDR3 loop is CASSRGQGNTGELFF. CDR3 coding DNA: TGTGCCAGCAGCCGAGGACAGGGAAACACCGGGGAGCTGTTTTTT.

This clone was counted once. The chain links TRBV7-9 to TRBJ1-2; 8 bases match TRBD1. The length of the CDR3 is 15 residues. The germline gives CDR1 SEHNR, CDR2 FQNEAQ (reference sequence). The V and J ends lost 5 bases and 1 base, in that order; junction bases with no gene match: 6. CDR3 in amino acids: CASSGGQGRNYGYTF. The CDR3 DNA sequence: TGTGCCAGCAGCGGAGGACAGGGCCGTAACTATGGCTACACCTTC.

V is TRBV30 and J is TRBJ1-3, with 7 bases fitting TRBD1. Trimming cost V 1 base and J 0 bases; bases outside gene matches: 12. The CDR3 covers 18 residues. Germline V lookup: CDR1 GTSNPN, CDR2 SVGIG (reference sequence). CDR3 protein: CAWSGSTGDHISGNTIYF. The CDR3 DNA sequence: TGTGCCTGGAGTGGATCAACAGGGGACCATATCTCTGGAAACACCATATATTTT.

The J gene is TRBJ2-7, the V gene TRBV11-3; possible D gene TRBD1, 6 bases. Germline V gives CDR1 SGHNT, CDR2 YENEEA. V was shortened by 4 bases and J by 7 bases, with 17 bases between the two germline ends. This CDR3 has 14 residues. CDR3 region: CASSYRPGVDEQYF. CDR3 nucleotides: TGTGCCAGCAGCTACAGACCAGGGGTCGATGAGCAGTACTTC.

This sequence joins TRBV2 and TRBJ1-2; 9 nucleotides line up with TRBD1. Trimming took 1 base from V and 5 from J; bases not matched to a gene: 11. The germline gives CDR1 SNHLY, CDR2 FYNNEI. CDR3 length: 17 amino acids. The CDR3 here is CASSEVYNRGLEYGYTF. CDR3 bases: TGTGCCAGCAGTGAAGTTTATAACAGGGGGCTAGAGTATGGCTACACCTTC.

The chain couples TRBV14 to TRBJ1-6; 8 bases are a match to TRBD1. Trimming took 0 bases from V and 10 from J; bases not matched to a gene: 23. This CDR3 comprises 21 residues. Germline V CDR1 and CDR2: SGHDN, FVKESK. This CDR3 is CASSQDFWLLTGVSFRSPLHF. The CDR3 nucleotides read TGTGCCAGCAGCCAAGATTTTTGGTTGTTGACAGGGGTAAGTTTTAGGTCACCCCTCCACTTT.

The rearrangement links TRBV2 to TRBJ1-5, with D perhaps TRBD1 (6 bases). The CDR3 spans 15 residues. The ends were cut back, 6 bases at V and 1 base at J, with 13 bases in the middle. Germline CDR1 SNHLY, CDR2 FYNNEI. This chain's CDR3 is CASSYTGSSNQPQHF. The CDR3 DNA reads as TGTGCCAGCAGCTACACAGGGTCGAGCAATCAGCCCCAGCATTTT.

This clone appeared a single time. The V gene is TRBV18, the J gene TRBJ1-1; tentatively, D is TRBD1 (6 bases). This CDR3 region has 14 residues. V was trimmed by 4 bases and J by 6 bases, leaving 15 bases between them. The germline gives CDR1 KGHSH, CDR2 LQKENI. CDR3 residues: CASSLFKQGSEAFF. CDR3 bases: TGTGCCAGCTCACTCTTCAAACAGGGCTCTGAAGCTTTCTTT. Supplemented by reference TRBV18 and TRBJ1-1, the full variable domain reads NAGVMQNPRHLVRRRGQEARLRCSPMKGHSHVYWYRQLPEEGLKFMVYLQKENIIDESGMPKERFSAEFPKEGPSILRIQQVVRGDSAAYFCASSLFKQGSEAFFGQGTRLTVV.

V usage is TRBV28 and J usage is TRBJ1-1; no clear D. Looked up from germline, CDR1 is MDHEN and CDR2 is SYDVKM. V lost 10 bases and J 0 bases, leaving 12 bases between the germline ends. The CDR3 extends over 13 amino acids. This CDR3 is CAIRGGMNTEAFF. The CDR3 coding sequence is TGTGCCATTCGGGGTGGCATGAACACTGAAGCTTTCTTT. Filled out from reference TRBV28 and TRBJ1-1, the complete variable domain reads DVKVTQSSRYLVKRTGEKVFLECVQDMDHENMFWYRQDPGLGLRLIYFSYDVKMKEKGDIPEGYSVSREKKERFSLILESASTNQTSMYLCAIRGGMNTEAFFGQGTRLTVV.

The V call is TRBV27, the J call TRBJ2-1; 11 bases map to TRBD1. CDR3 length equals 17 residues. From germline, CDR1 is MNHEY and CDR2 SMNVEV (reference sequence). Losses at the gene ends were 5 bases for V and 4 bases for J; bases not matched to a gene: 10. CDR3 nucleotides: TGTGCCAGCAGTCTAAAACCCGGGACAGGGGGGTACAATGAGCAGTTCTTC. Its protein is CASSLKPGTGGYNEQFF.

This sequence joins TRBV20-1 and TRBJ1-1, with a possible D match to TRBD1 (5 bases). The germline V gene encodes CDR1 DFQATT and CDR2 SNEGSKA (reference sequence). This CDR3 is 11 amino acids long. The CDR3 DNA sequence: TGCAGAGGAGGGGCTAACACTGAAGCTTTCTTT. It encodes CRGGANTEAFF.

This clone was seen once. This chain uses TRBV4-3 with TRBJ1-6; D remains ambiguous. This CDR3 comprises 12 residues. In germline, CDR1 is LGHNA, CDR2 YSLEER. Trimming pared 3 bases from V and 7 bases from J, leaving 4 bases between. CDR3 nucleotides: TGCGCCAGCAGCCACAGGAATTCACCCCTCCACTTT. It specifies CASSHRNSPLHF.

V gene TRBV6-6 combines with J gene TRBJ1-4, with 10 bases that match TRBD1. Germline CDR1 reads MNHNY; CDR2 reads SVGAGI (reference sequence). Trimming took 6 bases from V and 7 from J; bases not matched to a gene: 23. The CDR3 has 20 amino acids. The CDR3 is CASSRKTSGTGVGPTEKLFF. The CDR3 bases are TGTGCCAGCAGCCGGAAAACCTCCGGGACAGGGGTTGGACCGACTGAAAAACTGTTTTTT.

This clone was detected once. CDR3 nucleotide sequence: TGTGCCAGCAGTTACCTCCTCAACACCGGGGAGCTGTTTTTT. It codes for CASSYLLNTGELFF. The chain uses TRBV6-5 and TRBJ2-2, with unresolved D. The CDR3 runs 14 residues. Germline CDR1 MNHEY, CDR2 SVGAGI. The germline V and J ends were trimmed by 2 bases and 2 bases, with 6 bases remaining between them.

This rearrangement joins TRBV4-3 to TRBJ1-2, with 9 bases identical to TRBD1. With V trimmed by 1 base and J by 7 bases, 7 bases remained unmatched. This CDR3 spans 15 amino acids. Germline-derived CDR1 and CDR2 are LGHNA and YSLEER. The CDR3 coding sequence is TGCGCCAGCAGCCAAGTTACGGGACAGGGAAGTGGCTACACCTTC. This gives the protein CASSQVTGQGSGYTF.

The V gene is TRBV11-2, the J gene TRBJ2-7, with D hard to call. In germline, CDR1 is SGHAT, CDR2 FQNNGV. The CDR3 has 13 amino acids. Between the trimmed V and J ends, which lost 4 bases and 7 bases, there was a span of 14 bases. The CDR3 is CASSSVFFGEQYF. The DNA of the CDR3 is TGTGCCAGCAGCTCCGTATTTTTCGGGGAGCAGTACTTC.